This record looks at one TCR beta chain sequence and its context. The CDR3 extends over 16 amino acids. Per germline, CDR1 LGHDT and CDR2 YNNKEL (reference sequence). Trimming shortened V by 2 bases and J by 2 bases, and 14 bases separated the two germline ends. In the source study's methods: By means of reference gene primer amplification, nucleated cell counts were estimated. The assay was immunoSEQ multiplex PCR, and TCRdb's table has in-frame clones only and misses some. V, J and clone size derive from that table, while D and trimming were established from the DNA sequence. Of approximately 210,000 clones detected, around four fifths appear once; the ten largest clones hold about 20%. The sample is drawn from a study of blood T cell repertoires in COVID-19. The wider study: The origin of the acute and convalescent COVID-19 samples was the United States, Italy and Spain. Sample material is recorded as cDNA or gDNA derived from T cells, B-cell-depleted T cells, or PBMCs.

Sequencing was carried out using peripheral blood. This TCR was sampled from a human donor in a cohort sampled during active COVID-19. V and J are TRBV3-1 (or the pseudogene TRBV3-2) and TRBJ2-3; D may be TRBD2 (6 bases). The CDR3 here is CASSQSWRADTDTQYF. The CDR3 DNA reads TGTGCCAGCAGCCAATCATGGAGGGCGGACACAGATACGCAGTATTTT.